This paragraph reports one T cell receptor beta chain. It was with a sample-barcoded 5' primer and a J-beta primer mix that a second PCR of about 6 to 11 cycles was run. TCRdb itself ran the 5' RACE reads through MiXCR, one entry per CDR3 protein. Of 800,000 or so distinct CDR3 sequences listed, less than 80% are singletons. The sample comes from a study of blood T cells in healthy people across ages. V shed 5 bases, J shed 4 bases, and the junction held 8 bases outside the gene matches. The CDR3 runs to 16 residues. Germline CDR1 and CDR2: SEHNR and FQNEAQ (reference sequence). About 9.6 milliliters of peripheral blood were drawn from each donor into EDTA-treated tubes.

This clonotype originated in a man under 40 in good health. The chain combines TRBV7-9 with TRBJ2-3; TRBD2 matches 11 bases. What was sequenced was blood. This CDR3 is CASSRKTSGAADTQYF. CDR3 DNA sequence: TGTGCCAGCAGCCGGAAGACTAGCGGGGCTGCAGATACGCAGTATTTT.